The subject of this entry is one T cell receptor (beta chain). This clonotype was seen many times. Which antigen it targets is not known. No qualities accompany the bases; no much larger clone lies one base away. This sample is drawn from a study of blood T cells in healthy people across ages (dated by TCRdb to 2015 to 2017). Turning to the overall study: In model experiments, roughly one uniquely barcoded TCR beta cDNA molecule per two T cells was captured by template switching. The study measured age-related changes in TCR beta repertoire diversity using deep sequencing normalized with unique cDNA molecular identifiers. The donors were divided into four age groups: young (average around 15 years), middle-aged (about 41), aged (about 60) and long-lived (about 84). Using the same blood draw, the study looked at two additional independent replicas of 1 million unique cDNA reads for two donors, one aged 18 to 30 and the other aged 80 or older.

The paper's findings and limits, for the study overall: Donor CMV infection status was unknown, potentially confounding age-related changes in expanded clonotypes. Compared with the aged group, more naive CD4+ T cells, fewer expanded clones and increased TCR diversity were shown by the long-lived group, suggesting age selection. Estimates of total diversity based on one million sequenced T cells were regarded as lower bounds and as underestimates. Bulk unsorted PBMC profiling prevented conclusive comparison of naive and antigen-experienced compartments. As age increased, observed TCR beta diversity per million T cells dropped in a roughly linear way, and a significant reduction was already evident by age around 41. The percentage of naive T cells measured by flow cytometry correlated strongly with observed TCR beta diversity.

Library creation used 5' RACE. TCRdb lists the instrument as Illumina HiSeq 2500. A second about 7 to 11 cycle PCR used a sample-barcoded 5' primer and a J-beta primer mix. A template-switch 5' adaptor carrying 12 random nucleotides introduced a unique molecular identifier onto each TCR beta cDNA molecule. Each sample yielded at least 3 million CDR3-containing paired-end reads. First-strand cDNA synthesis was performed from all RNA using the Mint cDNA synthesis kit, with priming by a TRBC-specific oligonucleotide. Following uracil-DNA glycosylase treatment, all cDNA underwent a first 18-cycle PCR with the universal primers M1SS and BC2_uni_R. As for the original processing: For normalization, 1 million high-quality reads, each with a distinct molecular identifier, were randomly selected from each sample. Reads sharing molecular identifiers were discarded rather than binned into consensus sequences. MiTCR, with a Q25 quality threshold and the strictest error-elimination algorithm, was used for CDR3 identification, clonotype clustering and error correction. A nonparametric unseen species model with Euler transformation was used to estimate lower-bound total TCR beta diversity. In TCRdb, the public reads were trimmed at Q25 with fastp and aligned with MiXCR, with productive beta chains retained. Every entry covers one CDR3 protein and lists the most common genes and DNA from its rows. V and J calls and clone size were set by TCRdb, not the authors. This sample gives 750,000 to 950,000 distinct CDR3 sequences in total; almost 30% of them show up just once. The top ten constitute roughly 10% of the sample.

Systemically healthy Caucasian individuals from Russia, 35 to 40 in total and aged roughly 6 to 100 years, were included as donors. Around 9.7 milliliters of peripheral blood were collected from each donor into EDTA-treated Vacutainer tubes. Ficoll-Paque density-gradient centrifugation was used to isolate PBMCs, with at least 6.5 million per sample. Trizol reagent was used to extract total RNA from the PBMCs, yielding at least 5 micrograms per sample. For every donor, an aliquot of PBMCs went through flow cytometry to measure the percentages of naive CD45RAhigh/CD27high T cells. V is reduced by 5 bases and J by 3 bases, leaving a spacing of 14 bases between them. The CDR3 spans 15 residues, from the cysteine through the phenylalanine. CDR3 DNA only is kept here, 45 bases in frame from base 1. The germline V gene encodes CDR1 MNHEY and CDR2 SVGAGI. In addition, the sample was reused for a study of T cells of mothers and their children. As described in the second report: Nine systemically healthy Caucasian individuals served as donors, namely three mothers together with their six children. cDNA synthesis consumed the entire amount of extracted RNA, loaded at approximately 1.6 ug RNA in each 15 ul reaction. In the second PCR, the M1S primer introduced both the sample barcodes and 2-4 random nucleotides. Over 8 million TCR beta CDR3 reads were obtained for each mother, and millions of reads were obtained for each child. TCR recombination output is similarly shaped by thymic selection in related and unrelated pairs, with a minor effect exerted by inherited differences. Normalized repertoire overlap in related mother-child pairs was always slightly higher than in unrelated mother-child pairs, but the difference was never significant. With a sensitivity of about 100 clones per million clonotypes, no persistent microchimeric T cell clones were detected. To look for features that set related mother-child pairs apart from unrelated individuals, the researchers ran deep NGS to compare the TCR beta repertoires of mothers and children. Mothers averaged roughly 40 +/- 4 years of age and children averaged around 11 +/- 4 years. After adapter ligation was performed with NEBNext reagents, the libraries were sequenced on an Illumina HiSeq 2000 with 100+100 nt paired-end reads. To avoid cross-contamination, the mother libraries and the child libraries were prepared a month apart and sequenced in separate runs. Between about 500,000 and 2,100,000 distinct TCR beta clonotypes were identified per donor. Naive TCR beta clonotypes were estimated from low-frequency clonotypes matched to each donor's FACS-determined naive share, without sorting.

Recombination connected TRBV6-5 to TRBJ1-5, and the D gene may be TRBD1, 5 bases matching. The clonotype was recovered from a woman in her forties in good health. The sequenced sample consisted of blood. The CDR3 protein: CASSTSRGSNQPQHF. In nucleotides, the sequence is TGTGCCAGCAGTACCTCCCGGGGCTCCAATCAGCCCCAGCATTTT.